The next 10 T cell receptor beta chains were all read from a single sample in a study of prognosis after radiotherapy for stage I lung cancer. Genomic DNA served as the source from which two-round multiplex PCR generated TCR beta CDR3 amplicons. For every TRBV and TRBJ gene, a specific primer was used in first-round PCR. TCRdb ran MiXCR on the multiplex PCR reads and lists one entry per CDR3 protein. In the table there are some 36,000 distinct CDR3 sequences, approximately 24% of which are singletons. The specimen comprised PBMCs, sampled before or after stereotactic body radiation therapy (not recorded which). Receptors were obtained from a donor older than 45 with non-small cell lung cancer.

This clonotype has a count of ten or more. This rearrangement joins TRBV5-1 to TRBJ1-1; 10 nucleotides agree with TRBD1. The CDR3 sequence is 14 residues long. J lost 11 bases, V lost 0 bases, and 7 bases had no gene match. Germline V gene lookup returns CDR1 SGHRS and CDR2 YFSETQ. The CDR3 DNA follows: TGCGCCAGCAGCTTGGGACAGGGGGCGGTTCAGGCTTTCTTT. It translates to CASSLGQGAVQAFF.

For this clonotype: In this CDR3 the conserved last residue, phenylalanine or tryptophan, is missing, so a read error is likely. The chain is built from TRBV27 and TRBJ2-7, with TRBD1 as a possible D gene (5 bases). Germline assignment: CDR1 MNHEY and CDR2 SMNVEV (reference sequence). The CDR3 consists of 14 residues. Trimming shortened V by 4 bases and J by 2 bases, and 12 bases separated the two germline ends. The CDR3 DNA reads as TGTGCCAGCAGTTCACTTAGGGGAACCTACGAGCAGTACTCC. It is translated as CASSSLRGTYEQYS.

The sample holds many counts of this clonotype. The CDR3: CASSFGRNSNQPQHF. The CDR3 nucleotides read TGTGCCAGCAGTTTCGGGAGAAATAGCAATCAGCCCCAGCATTTT. The chain couples TRBV27 to TRBJ1-5; D is uncertain. The CDR3 covers 15 residues. Trimming pared 3 bases from V and 0 bases from J, leaving 9 bases between. Germline CDR1 is MNHEY and CDR2 is SMNVEV (reference sequence).

This clonotype appeared a single time. V gene TRBV28 combines with J gene TRBJ1-5; no clear D gene. This CDR3 has 12 residues. The germline CDR1 and CDR2 sequences are MDHEN and SYDVKM. The CDR3 here is CDTRAGEQPQHF. DNA of the CDR3: TGTGACACCCGCGCGGGTGAACAGCCCCAGCATTTT.

This clonotype was seen repeatedly, ten times or more. The chain joins TRBV7-3 to TRBJ2-3; TRBD1 agrees at 8 bases. V gave up 5 bases and J gave up 8 bases; unmatched junction bases: 9. There are 14 residues in the CDR3. CDR1 and CDR2 (germline): SGHTA, FQGTGA. CDR3 sequence reads: CASSPLDRGGTQYF. CDR3 coding DNA: TGTGCCAGCAGCCCCCTTGACAGGGGAGGTACGCAGTATTTT.

The count of this clonotype is one. A junction end diverges from the germline sequence, so it may reflect a read error. The rearrangement uses TRBV5-1 and TRBJ2-2, with D tentatively TRBD2 (6 bases). Germline loops: CDR1 SGHRS, CDR2 YFSETQ. The CDR3 sequence is 15 residues long. The CDR3 reads CASSLRREEGGEPFF. The CDR3 DNA sequence: TGCGCCAGCAGCTTGAGGAGGGAGGAAGGCGGGGAGCCGTTTTTT.

Many counts were recorded for this clonotype. This chain uses TRBV5-6 with TRBJ2-1, with 10 nucleotides matching TRBD1. Germline CDR1 is SGHDT and CDR2 is YYEEEE. This CDR3 has 15 residues. The V gene end was trimmed by 1 base and the J gene end by 7 bases; junction bases not matched to a gene: 5. CDR3 sequence: CASSLRDRGFNEQFF. The CDR3 DNA is TGTGCCAGCAGCTTGAGGGACAGGGGATTTAATGAGCAGTTCTTC. The variable domain in full, with the rest retrieved from reference TRBV5-6 and TRBJ2-1, is DAGVTQSPTHLIKTRGQQVTLRCSPKSGHDTVSWYQQALGQGPQFIFQYYEEEERQRGNFPDRFSGHQFPNYSSELNVNALLLGDSALYLCASSLRDRGFNEQFFGPGTRLTVL.

This sequence joins TRBV7-9 and TRBJ2-1; 12 bases are a match to TRBD2. Looked up from germline, CDR1 is SEHNR and CDR2 is FQNEAQ (reference sequence). CDR3 length: 14 amino acids. Trimming removed 5 bases from V and 9 bases from J; junction bases left unmatched: 5. The CDR3 loop reads CASSQALAGGEQFF. The CDR3 DNA follows: TGTGCCAGCAGCCAAGCACTAGCGGGGGGTGAGCAGTTCTTC.

This clonotype was found many times. A much larger clone is a single base away; this may be a read error. V is TRBV15 and J is TRBJ2-1, with D perhaps TRBD2 (5 bases). Germline loops: CDR1 LNHNV, CDR2 YYDKDF (reference sequence). V dropped 5 bases and J dropped 4 bases, with 21 bases sitting between them. CDR3 length: 17 residues. The CDR3 sequence: CATSGPGDELGYNEQFF. CDR3 coding DNA: TGTGCCACCAGCGGGCCCGGGGATGAACTAGGGTACAATGAGCAGTTCTTC.

This clonotype was observed at least ten times. This sequence joins TRBV14 and TRBJ2-2, with a possible D match to TRBD2 (5 bases). This CDR3 comprises 16 residues. CDR1 and CDR2 from the germline V gene are SGHDN and FVKESK. Deletions cut 4 bases from V and 3 bases from J, with 15 bases between. In nucleotides, the CDR3 is TGTGCCAGCAGCCCCCGGGAAGGATCTTACACCGGGGAGCTGTTTTTT. Its protein is CASSPREGSYTGELFF.